This T cell receptor beta chain comes out of a study of Ad26.COV2.S vaccination and SARS-CoV-2 variants. For the study at large: Donor was in the COV1001 Ad26.COV2.S trial arm. Donor got 5x10^10 or 1x10^11 viral particles of Ad26.COV2.S. General study results and limits: Marked by substantial breadth, spike-specific CD8+ and CD4+ T cell responses were reportedly seen after vaccination.

Treatment indicated: some 20 received Ad26.COV2.S at low or high dose, single or two shots; about 5 received placebo; per-sample allocation not given. Each sample was drawn 63 days after the first injection (of vaccine or placebo). In Boston, the donor was an adult between 18-55 years of age. This table comes from immunoSEQ multiplex PCR, and its TCRdb copy is limited to in-frame clones, with some not included. The table includes around 450,000 clones, roughly 91% detected once. This clone was counted once. Its antigen is still unknown. Germline V lookup: CDR1 SGHAT, CDR2 FQDESV (reference sequence). The length of the CDR3 is 17 residues. Germline trimming cut 0 bases from V and 2 bases from J; bases unmatched to any gene: 10.

The starting material was peripheral blood, obtained in a trial of Ad26.COV2.S vaccine versus placebo. This clonotype was sampled from a person aged 18-60 years who received the Ad26.COV2.S COVID-19 vaccine or a placebo. V usage is TRBV11-1 and J usage is TRBJ2-7; 7 bases map to TRBD1. Here the CDR3 reads CASSLALLGTATYEQYF. Here the CDR3 DNA reads TGTGCCAGCAGCTTAGCGCTCCTGGGGACAGCTACCTACGAGCAGTACTTC.